A single sample gave rise to the 20 T cell receptor beta chains below, sequenced in a study of T-cell reconstitution after alpha-beta-depleted transplantation in children. Unique molecular identifiers were used to barcode this TCRbeta library. MiXCR, applied by TCRdb to the PCR reads, yields one record per CDR3 protein. The data show some 240,000 distinct CDR3 sequences, with 9% to 10% seen just once and approximately 5.4% held by the top ten. Sequenced material: PBMCs from the stem cell graft donor, taken from the stem cell graft. All receptors come from a human donor who donated a stem cell graft to a child with SCID.

This clonotype has a count of ten or more. The V and J genes are TRBV11-1 and TRBJ2-1, with 8 positions matching TRBD2. V lost 4 bases to trimming and J lost 5 bases; unmatched junction nucleotides: 10. The CDR3 contains 16 residues. The germline gives CDR1 SGHAT, CDR2 FQDESV (reference sequence). The CDR3 here is CASSSPILAEHNEQFF. The CDR3 DNA reads as TGTGCCAGCAGCTCCCCAATACTAGCGGAGCACAATGAGCAGTTCTTC.

Many counts were recorded for this clonotype. This chain joins TRBV6-2 or TRBV6-3 and TRBJ2-1; D uncertain. V lost 1 base and J lost 1, with 8 bases in between. The CDR3 sequence is 15 residues long. Germline loops: CDR1 MNHEY, CDR2 SVGEGT. CDR3 sequence reads: CASSYFPKSYNEQFF. Written as DNA, the CDR3 is TGTGCCAGCAGTTACTTTCCTAAATCCTACAATGAGCAGTTCTTC.

This clonotype occurred many times. The chain couples TRBV7-2 to TRBJ2-2; 9 bases map to TRBD1. Germline lookup yields CDR1 SGHTA and CDR2 FQGNSA. With 1 base clipped from V and 6 bases from J, the junction kept 6 bases outside the gene matches. The CDR3 runs 16 residues. The CDR3, as DNA: TGTGCCAGCAGCTTAGTCGGGACAGGGATCTCCGGGGAGCTGTTTTTT. Protein: CASSLVGTGISGELFF.

This clonotype was counted at least ten times. The rearrangement links TRBV5-1 to TRBJ1-1; D uncertain. Deletions cut 2 bases from V and 1 base from J, with 6 bases between. Germline values: CDR1 SGHRS, CDR2 YFSETQ. The CDR3 runs to 13 residues. CDR3 region: CASSFAENTEAFF. The CDR3 coding sequence is TGCGCCAGCAGCTTCGCAGAGAACACTGAAGCTTTCTTT. Full variable domain (missing parts from reference TRBV5-1 and TRBJ1-1): KAGVTQTPRYLIKTRGQQVTLSCSPISGHRSVSWYQQTPGQGLQFLFEYFSETQRNKGNFPGRFSGRQFSNSRSEMNVSTLELGDSALYLCASSFAENTEAFFGQGTRLTVV.

This clonotype was seen repeatedly, ten times or more. The chain carries TRBV28 and TRBJ2-1; D possibly uses TRBD1 or TRBD2 (5 bases each). With 3 bases removed from V and 3 bases from J, the gap between germline ends came to 12 bases. Germline CDR1 and CDR2: MDHEN and SYDVKM. CDR3 length: 15 residues. The CDR3 region is CASSFTGTFYNEQFF. CDR3 in DNA: TGTGCCAGCAGTTTCACCGGGACCTTCTACAATGAGCAGTTCTTC.

This clonotype was observed many times. The chain employs TRBV5-1 and TRBJ1-3, with D uncertain. This CDR3 is built from 13 residues. V dropped 4 bases and J dropped 10 bases, with 15 bases sitting between them. The V gene's germline CDR1 is SGHRS and CDR2 YFSETQ. The CDR3 loop reads CASSADGFGTIYF. CDR3 bases: TGCGCCAGCAGCGCTGACGGCTTCGGGACCATATATTTT.

The chain has TRBV5-4 and TRBJ2-5; D unclear. Germline values: CDR1 SGHNT, CDR2 YYREEE (reference sequence). The CDR3 covers 15 residues. The V end was cut by 1 base, the J end by 5 bases, with 15 bases between. CDR3 amino acids: CASSLIGTAKETQYF. CDR3 nucleotide sequence: TGTGCCAGCAGCTTGATAGGAACAGCCAAGGAGACCCAGTACTTC.

This clonotype was found many times. This chain links TRBV5-1 with TRBJ1-2; D remains ambiguous. The V gene's germline CDR1 is SGHRS and CDR2 YFSETQ. The CDR3 totals 14 residues. V lost 3 bases, J lost 4 bases, and 13 bases lay in between. CDR3 DNA sequence: TGCGCCAGCAGCTCCAGTGACCTACTCTATGGCTACACCTTC. This gives the protein CASSSSDLLYGYTF.

V and J are TRBV12-3 or TRBV12-4 and TRBJ1-5; the D gene is possibly TRBD1 (5 bases). The CDR3 covers 12 residues. Trimming pared 8 bases from V and 7 bases from J, leaving 12 bases between. The CDR3 nucleotides read TGTGCCAGCCGGGACGGTGTCCAGCCCCAGCATTTT. Its translation is CASRDGVQPQHF.

The CDR3, as DNA: TGTGCCAGCACTCGACGGAGGGGAGTTGAGCGGGGCAATGAGCAGTTCTTC. Translation: CASTRRRGVERGNEQFF. The chain recombines TRBV2 with TRBJ2-1, with 7 positions matching TRBD2. This CDR3 is 17 amino acids long. CDR1 is SNHLY, CDR2 FYNNEI, per germline. J lost 6 bases, V lost 7 bases, and 18 bases had no gene match.

Ten or more counts support this clonotype. The chain uses TRBV3-1 and TRBJ2-7; 10 nucleotides align to TRBD2. This CDR3 comprises 15 residues. After removal of 2 bases from V and 4 bases from J, the junction contained 5 bases not matched to a gene. Germline V gene data show CDR1 as LGHDT and CDR2 as YNNKEL (reference sequence). The CDR3 nucleotides are TGTGCCAGCAGCCAATCGACTAGCGGGCTGTACGAGCAGTACTTC. Translation gives CASSQSTSGLYEQYF.

This clonotype has just a few counts. The chain uses TRBV18 and TRBJ1-5; D gene ambiguous. The CDR3 sequence is 15 residues long. Germline CDR1 is KGHSH and CDR2 is LQKENI. Trimming shortened V by 8 bases and J by 5 bases, and 19 bases separated the two germline ends. The CDR3, as DNA: TGTGCCAGCGCCAACGGCGGGAGCCCCGATCAGCCCCAGCATTTT. This sequence encodes CASANGGSPDQPQHF.

This clonotype was picked up many times. The chain couples TRBV21-1 to TRBJ1-2. TRBV21-1 is a recognized pseudogene. The CDR3 is 12 amino acids. CDR3 protein: CASSKADYGYTF. The CDR3 nucleotides read TGTGCCAGCAGCAAGGCGGACTATGGCTACACCTTC.

About this clonotype: Sequence at one end of the junction differs from germline and may be a read error. This CDR3 is CASSLAGGLNNKQFF. In DNA form, the CDR3 reads TGTGCCAGCAGCCTTGCGGGGGGACTCAACAATAAGCAGTTCTTC. The V gene is TRBV28, the J gene TRBJ2-1; TRBD2 agrees at 8 bases. The CDR3 totals 15 residues. The germline gives CDR1 MDHEN, CDR2 SYDVKM.

This clonotype was seen at least ten times. V gene TRBV5-6 combines with J gene TRBJ2-1; D is ambiguous. Germline V gives CDR1 SGHDT, CDR2 YYEEEE. CDR3 length equals 15 residues. Trimming pared 1 base from V and 4 bases from J, leaving 12 bases between. CDR3 sequence: CASSLLTTPYNEQFF. The CDR3 bases are TGTGCCAGCAGCTTGCTTACGACTCCATACAATGAGCAGTTCTTC.

This clonotype showed up many times. The V and J genes are TRBV28 and TRBJ2-5; D is undetermined. The CDR3 is 12 residues long. Germline values: CDR1 MDHEN, CDR2 SYDVKM. V gave up 6 bases and J gave up 2 bases, with 7 bases separating them. The CDR3: CASSLIQETQYF. CDR3 DNA sequence: TGTGCCAGCAGCCTAATACAAGAGACCCAGTACTTC.

This clonotype has at least ten counts. The genes are TRBV12-3 or TRBV12-4 and TRBJ1-1; the match to TRBD1 covers 11 bases. The V gene end was trimmed by 4 bases and the J gene end by 10 bases; junction bases not matched to a gene: 2. This CDR3 spans 12 amino acids. As DNA, the CDR3 is TGTGCCAGCAGTTCAGGACAGGGGGCAGCTTTCTTT. Translated: CASSSGQGAAFF.

V usage is TRBV20-1 and J usage is TRBJ1-1, with D tentatively TRBD1 (5 bases). Germline assignment: CDR1 DFQATT and CDR2 SNEGSKA (reference sequence). The V end was cut by 6 bases, the J end by 1 base, with 15 bases between. The CDR3 covers 14 residues. The CDR3 DNA reads as TGCAGTGCCCCAGGGCCCGGTGGGAACACTGAAGCTTTCTTT. This codes for CSAPGPGGNTEAFF.

This clonotype was recorded many times. The chain is built from TRBV27 and TRBJ2-4; 8 bases align to TRBD1. The CDR3 is made up of 15 amino acids. The trim removed 5 bases at V and 6 bases at J, leaving 9 bases unmatched. Germline V lookup: CDR1 MNHEY, CDR2 SMNVEV (reference sequence). DNA for the CDR3: TGTGCCAGCAGTCTCCTCCGGGACAGGCTAAACATTCAGTACTTC. Translated, it gives CASSLLRDRLNIQYF.

This clonotype was seen ten or more times. The V and J genes are TRBV24-1 and TRBJ2-2; D ambiguous. The CDR3 runs to 15 residues. With 0 bases removed from V and 2 bases from J, the gap between germline ends came to 6 bases. CDR1 is KGHDR, CDR2 SFDVKD, per germline. This chain's CDR3 is CATSDLPANTGELFF. CDR3 coding DNA: TGTGCCACCAGTGATTTGCCTGCTAACACCGGGGAGCTGTTTTTT.